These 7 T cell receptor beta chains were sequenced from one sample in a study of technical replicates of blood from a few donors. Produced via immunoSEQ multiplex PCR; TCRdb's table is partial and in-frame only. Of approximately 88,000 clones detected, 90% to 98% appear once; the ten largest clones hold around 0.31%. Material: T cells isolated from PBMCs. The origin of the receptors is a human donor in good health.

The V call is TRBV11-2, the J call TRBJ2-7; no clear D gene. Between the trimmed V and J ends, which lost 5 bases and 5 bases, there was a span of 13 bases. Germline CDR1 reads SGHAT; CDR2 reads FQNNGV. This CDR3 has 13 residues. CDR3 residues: CASSTPQNHEQYF. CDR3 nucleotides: TGTGCCAGCAGCACCCCCCAGAACCACGAGCAGTACTTC.

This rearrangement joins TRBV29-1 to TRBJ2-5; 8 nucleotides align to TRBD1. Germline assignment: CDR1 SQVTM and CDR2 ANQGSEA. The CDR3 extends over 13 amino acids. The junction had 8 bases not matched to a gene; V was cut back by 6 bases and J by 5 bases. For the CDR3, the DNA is TGCAGCGTCAGGGCAGGGGGCTTGGAGACCCAGTACTTC. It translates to CSVRAGGLETQYF.

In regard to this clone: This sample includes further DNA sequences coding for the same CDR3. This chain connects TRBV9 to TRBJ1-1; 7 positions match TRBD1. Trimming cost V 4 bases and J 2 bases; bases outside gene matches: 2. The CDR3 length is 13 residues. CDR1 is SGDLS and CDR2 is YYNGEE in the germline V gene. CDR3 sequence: CASSQGGNTEAFF. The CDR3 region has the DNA TGTGCCAGCAGCCAGGGGGGTAACACTGAAGCTTTCTTT.

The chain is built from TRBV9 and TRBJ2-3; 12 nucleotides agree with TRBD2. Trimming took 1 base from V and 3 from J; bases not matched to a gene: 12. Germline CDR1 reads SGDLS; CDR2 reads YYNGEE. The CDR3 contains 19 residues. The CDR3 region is CASSVKRLAGEGGTDTQYF. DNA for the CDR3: TGTGCCAGCAGCGTAAAACGACTAGCGGGAGAGGGCGGGACAGATACGCAGTATTTT.

The DNA for the CDR3 is TGTGCCAGCAGCTTACAGGGTAGTCAGTACTTC. Its protein product is CASSLQGSQYF. The chain links TRBV7-9 to TRBJ2-4, with D maybe TRBD1 (5 bases). The CDR3 runs to 11 residues. The V gene's germline CDR1 is SEHNR and CDR2 FQNEAQ (reference sequence). Between the trimmed V and J ends, which lost 2 bases and 12 bases, there was a span of 8 bases.

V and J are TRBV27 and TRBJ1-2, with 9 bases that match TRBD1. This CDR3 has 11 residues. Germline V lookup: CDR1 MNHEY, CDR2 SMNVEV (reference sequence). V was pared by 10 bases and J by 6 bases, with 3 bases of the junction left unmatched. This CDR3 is CATRTGDGYTF. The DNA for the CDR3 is TGTGCCACCAGGACAGGGGATGGCTACACCTTC.

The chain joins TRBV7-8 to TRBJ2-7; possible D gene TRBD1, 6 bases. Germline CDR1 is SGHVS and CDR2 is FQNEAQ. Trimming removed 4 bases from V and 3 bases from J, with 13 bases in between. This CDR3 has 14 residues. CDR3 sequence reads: CASSSRDTYYEQYF. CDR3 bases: TGTGCCAGCAGCTCCCGGGACACTTACTACGAGCAGTACTTC.